What follows describes a single T cell receptor (beta chain). The antigen is not known. The CDR3 extends over 16 amino acids. Germline values: CDR1 SNHLY, CDR2 FYNNEI. J gave up 0 bases and V 5 bases, and 7 bases lay outside the gene matches. Researchers ran the PCR with 60 Vbeta and 13 Jbeta primers. Study processing details: Later, an analysis found 75 million to 100 million unique TCR beta chains, and around 12 million of these were shared. Profiled with immunoSEQ multiplex PCR; TCRdb holds only in-frame clones, not every one. D and trimming were read from the DNA, whereas the V and J calls and clone size are those reported in that table. The profile shows about 150,000 clones, roughly 75% of them singletons. These data are taken from a study of cytomegalovirus exposure and HLA in healthy donors. Background on the study: In terms of ancestry, the Caucasian-associated cluster contained about 80% of the roughly 400 genotyped donors.

General study points: DRB1 showed the most TCR associations and HLA-C the fewest in a later analysis, as rates varied by HLA locus.

Sequences were obtained from PBMCs. The sequence came from a young man in good health and CMV-seronegative. This rearrangement joins TRBV2 to TRBJ2-7, with 10 bases identical to TRBD1. CDR3 bases: TGTGCCAGCAGTATCGGGACAGGGGTAAGCTCCTACGAGCAGTACTTC. Residues: CASSIGTGVSSYEQYF.